This entry concerns a single T cell receptor beta chain. Its antigen is not known. These data come from a study of response to subunit inactivated influenza vaccine. Study-level results: Authors suggested that a seasonal influenza vaccination recruits few new T cells each time.

The CDR3 runs 14 residues. V lost 6 bases, J lost 4 bases, and 9 bases stayed unmatched. Using its own MiXCR run on the RT-PCR reads, TCRdb lists one record per CDR3 protein. Altogether about 800,000 distinct CDR3 sequences are present, 21% being singletons, with the ten largest covering 10%. This chain connects TRBV12-3 or TRBV12-4 to TRBJ2-7; 7 bases match TRBD2. This specimen was PBMCs from blood, taken 4 to 6 days after vaccination. This sequence was found in a man between 45 and 60 years old who received an inactivated influenza vaccine. The CDR3 spells CASRQAASGYEQYF. The CDR3 nucleotides read TGTGCCAGCAGGCAAGCGGCTAGCGGTTACGAGCAGTACTTC.